This passage covers 20 T cell receptor beta chains from one sample sequenced in a study of cytomegalovirus exposure and HLA in healthy donors. Researchers ran the PCR with 60 Vbeta and 13 Jbeta primers. Repertoires were generated with immunoSEQ multiplex PCR, while TCRdb's copy carries only in-frame clones and drops some. The sample has about 210,000 clones, 75% to 85% seen once. Sequenced: PBMCs. The receptors derive from a male donor in good health and CMV-seropositive.

Comments on this clone: A junction boundary mismatches the germline segment, possibly from a read error. V gene TRBV7-9 combines with J gene TRBJ2-3; 7 bases agree with TRBD2. Germline CDR1 reads SEHNR; CDR2 reads FQNEAQ (reference sequence). This CDR3 region has 14 residues. The CDR3 nucleotides are TGTGCCAGCAGCCTAGCGGCGGCCACAGATACGCAGTATTTT. This codes for CASSLAAATDTQYF. Full variable domain (rest looked up from reference TRBV7-9 and TRBJ2-3): DTGVSQNPRHKITKRGQNVTFRCDPISEHNRLYWYRQTLGQGPEFLTYFQNEAQLEKSRLLSDRFSAERPKGSFSTLEIQRTEQGDSAMYLCASSLAAATDTQYFGPGTRLTVL.

This sequence joins TRBV7-3 and TRBJ2-2, with D unclear. The CDR3 runs 12 residues. Deletions cut 3 bases from V and 5 bases from J, with 4 bases between. Germline CDR1 is SGHTA and CDR2 is FQGTGA. CDR3 protein: CASSLATGELFF. In DNA, the CDR3 is TGTGCCAGCAGCTTGGCTACCGGGGAGCTGTTTTTT.

This chain links TRBV9 with TRBJ2-2, with TRBD2 matching over 7 bases. The V and J ends lost 2 bases and 1 base, in that order; junction bases with no gene match: 11. The length of the CDR3 is 18 residues. Germline V CDR1 and CDR2: SGDLS, YYNGEE. The CDR3 nucleotides read TGTGCCAGCAGCGTTTCGGCTGGGGGGGAGGTGAACACCGGGGAGCTGTTTTTT. The encoded protein is CASSVSAGGEVNTGELFF.

The chain has TRBV19 and TRBJ1-5, with a possible D match to TRBD1 (6 bases). This CDR3 comprises 15 residues. Per germline, CDR1 LNHDA and CDR2 SQIVND (reference sequence). V dropped 6 bases and J dropped 2 bases, with 14 bases sitting between them. CDR3 DNA sequence: TGTGCCAGTAGCACTACAGGGAGAGGCAATCAGCCCCAGCATTTT. This gives the protein CASSTTGRGNQPQHF.

This rearrangement joins TRBV9 to TRBJ1-6; 9 nucleotides line up with TRBD1. This CDR3 is 16 amino acids long. Germline-derived CDR1 and CDR2 are SGDLS and YYNGEE. Trimming removed 3 bases from V and 6 bases from J; junction bases left unmatched: 7. The CDR3: CASSANPGQGNSPLHF. The CDR3 DNA reads as TGTGCCAGCAGCGCCAATCCGGGACAGGGTAATTCACCCCTCCACTTT.

The genes are TRBV29-1 and TRBJ1-4, with 10 bases lining up with TRBD1. The CDR3 totals 13 residues. The junction had 3 bases not matched to a gene; V was cut back by 7 bases and J by 4 bases. CDR1 is SQVTM and CDR2 is ANQGSEA in the germline V gene. The CDR3 sequence is CSGGTGVNEKLFF. For the CDR3, the DNA is TGCAGCGGAGGGACAGGGGTTAATGAAAAACTGTTTTTT.

This chain connects TRBV4-2 to TRBJ2-7, with D possibly matching TRBD1 (6 bases). Deletions cut 1 base from V and 1 base from J, with 11 bases between. Germline lookup yields CDR1 LGHNA and CDR2 YNFKEQ. The CDR3 runs 15 residues. The CDR3: CASSQGDTRSYEQYF. In DNA, the CDR3 is TGTGCCAGCAGCCAAGGGGACACAAGGTCCTACGAGCAGTACTTC.

V is TRBV6-1 and J is TRBJ2-1; 10 nucleotides align to TRBD2. The trim removed 6 bases at V and 4 bases at J, leaving 3 bases unmatched. CDR1 is MNHNS, CDR2 SASEGT, per germline. There are 14 residues in the CDR3. This chain's CDR3 is CASRTSGYYNEQFF. For the CDR3, the DNA is TGTGCCAGCAGGACTAGCGGGTATTACAATGAGCAGTTCTTC.

This clone was detected only once. The chain employs TRBV6-5 and TRBJ2-7; no clear D gene. Trimming pared 0 bases from V and 2 bases from J, leaving 14 bases between. Germline V gene data show CDR1 as MNHEY and CDR2 as SVGAGI. The CDR3 has 16 residues. This chain's CDR3 is CASSYSAGHRPYEQYF. DNA of the CDR3: TGTGCCAGCAGTTACTCGGCTGGGCACCGCCCCTACGAGCAGTACTTC.

Concerning this clone itself: The same CDR3 is also encoded by other DNA sequences in this sample. The genes are TRBV18 and TRBJ2-3; 8 bases fit TRBD2. Trimming cost V 3 bases and J 0 bases; bases outside gene matches: 2. The CDR3 is 15 amino acids. Germline CDR1 is KGHSH and CDR2 is LQKENI. The CDR3 region is CASSPSGGSTDTQYF. The CDR3 DNA reads as TGTGCCAGCTCACCGAGCGGGGGTAGCACAGATACGCAGTATTTT.

The V and J genes are TRBV20-1 and TRBJ2-5, with a possible D match to TRBD2 (6 bases). V lost 8 bases and J lost 5, with 12 bases in between. The germline V gene encodes CDR1 DFQATT and CDR2 SNEGSKA (reference sequence). The CDR3 extends over 11 amino acids. CDR3 sequence (DNA): TGCAGTCCCGGTGGGGGGGAGACCCAGTACTTC. Amino acid sequence: CSPGGGETQYF.

This chain links TRBV7-8 with TRBJ1-5; tentatively, D is TRBD1 (6 bases). The CDR3 runs to 18 residues. Germline CDR1 SGHVS, CDR2 FQNEAQ. Deletions cut 3 bases from V and 6 bases from J, with 24 bases between. The CDR3 DNA is TGTGCCAGCAGCTTCCTACAGGGAAAGGTTAGAGCTTTTCAGCCCCAGCATTTT. This codes for CASSFLQGKVRAFQPQHF. Combining the CDR3 with reference TRBV7-8 and TRBJ1-5 gives the whole variable domain GAGVSQSPRYKVAKRGQDVALRCDPISGHVSLFWYQQALGQGPEFLTYFQNEAQLDKSGLPSDRFFAERPEGSVSTLKIQRTQQEDSAVYLCASSFLQGKVRAFQPQHFGDGTRLSIL.

The V call is TRBV29-1, the J call TRBJ2-5, with 7 positions matching TRBD1. This CDR3 region has 12 residues. V trimming: 7 bases; J trimming: 5 bases; junction bases outside the gene matches: 7. Germline CDR1 is SQVTM and CDR2 is ANQGSEA. This CDR3 reads CSARQGQETQYF. The CDR3 DNA follows: TGCAGCGCACGACAGGGTCAGGAGACCCAGTACTTC.

CDR3 bases: TGTGCCAGCAGCCCCCGACAGACTGAAAATGGTCAGCCCCAGCATTTT. Encoded protein: CASSPRQTENGQPQHF. This chain connects TRBV5-8 to TRBJ1-5; a weak D match, TRBD1 (5 bases). This CDR3 is built from 16 residues. V lost 4 bases and J 6 bases, leaving 20 bases between the germline ends. Germline V gene sequence: CDR1 SGHTS, CDR2 YDEGEE. The variable domain in full, completed from reference TRBV5-8 and TRBJ1-5, reads EAGVTQSPTHLIKTRGQQATLRCSPISGHTSVYWYQQALGLGLQFLLWYDEGEERNRGNFPPRFSGRQFPNYSSELNVNALELEDSALYLCASSPRQTENGQPQHFGDGTRLSIL.

The chain joins TRBV7-9 to TRBJ1-3; 8 bases align to TRBD1. The V gene end was trimmed by 5 bases and the J gene end by 3 bases; junction bases not matched to a gene: 3. Germline assignment: CDR1 SEHNR and CDR2 FQNEAQ (reference sequence). The CDR3 is 14 amino acids. CDR3 in amino acids: CASSPGGYGNTIYF. DNA of the CDR3: TGTGCCAGCAGCCCAGGGGGCTATGGAAACACCATATATTTT.

The CDR3 nucleotides are TGTGCCAGCAGCCGGACAGGGGTCGCATCCCAGTACTTC. Its translation: CASSRTGVASQYF. J is TRBJ2-7 and V is TRBV7-9; 9 bases are shared with TRBD1. The length of the CDR3 is 13 residues. Trimming removed 5 bases from V and 10 bases from J; junction bases left unmatched: 9. CDR1 SEHNR and CDR2 FQNEAQ come from the germline V gene (reference sequence).

This clone was seen a handful of times. The genes are TRBV7-2 and TRBJ2-1; 7 positions match TRBD2. The germline V gene has CDR1 SGHTA and CDR2 FQGNSA. The CDR3 is 15 residues long. Trimming took 4 bases from V and 3 from J; bases not matched to a gene: 6. The CDR3 is CASSYGTNLYNEQFF. CDR3 bases: TGTGCCAGCAGCTACGGGACTAACCTCTACAATGAGCAGTTCTTC.

The chain joins TRBV5-1 to TRBJ2-7; 9 bases match TRBD1. Germline values: CDR1 SGHRS, CDR2 YFSETQ. After removal of 1 base from V and 2 bases from J, the junction contained 4 bases not matched to a gene. The CDR3 runs to 15 residues. This CDR3 is CASSLSGTGPYEQYF. The CDR3 DNA reads TGCGCCAGCAGCTTGAGCGGGACAGGGCCCTACGAGCAGTACTTC.

The genes are TRBV11-1 and TRBJ1-1; 8 nucleotides match TRBD1. This CDR3 has 11 amino acids. Germline V CDR1 and CDR2: SGHAT, FQDESV (reference sequence). The trim removed 10 bases at V and 6 bases at J, leaving 4 bases unmatched. CDR3 DNA: TGTGCCACCAGGGGGCACGCTGAAGCTTTCTTT. It translates to CATRGHAEAFF.

The chain couples TRBV7-9 to TRBJ2-5, with D perhaps matching TRBD2 (6 bases). The DNA end lines up better with TRBJ2-7; the J call may be wrong. Germline loops: CDR1 SEHNR, CDR2 FQNEAQ (reference sequence). This CDR3 has 15 amino acids. The CDR3 coding sequence is TGTGCCAGCAGCTTGGGGGGAGCGACCTCCTACGAGCAGTACTTC. Its translation: CASSLGGATSYEQYF.